This note documents a single T cell receptor beta chain sequence. The record originates from a study of identical twins. Germline V gene data show CDR1 as KGHSH and CDR2 as LQKENI. Germline trimming cut 3 bases from V and 2 bases from J; bases unmatched to any gene: 5. The CDR3 runs to 15 residues. In TCRdb, the 5' RACE reads were re-called with MiXCR into one record per CDR3 protein. This repertoire shows approximately 470,000 distinct CDR3 sequences, 14% found once; its top ten account for more than 0.5%. These sequences were also reported in another study, on yellow fever vaccine responses in identical twins.

The receptor was isolated from a woman between 18 and 30 years old in good health. The specimen was CD4+ T cells sorted from blood. V usage is TRBV18 and J usage is TRBJ2-7, with 9 positions matching TRBD1. DNA for the CDR3: TGTGCCAGCTCACCTGGGGGACAGGGAGCCTACGAGCAGTACTTC. This codes for CASSPGGQGAYEQYF.